This T cell receptor beta chain was recovered during a study of blood T cell repertoires in COVID-19. About the research overall: Whether acute or convalescent, the COVID-19 samples came from the United States, Italy and Spain. Sources were T cells, B-cell-depleted T cells, or PBMCs; the material itself was cDNA or gDNA.

Per the original methods: How many nucleated cells were present was estimated from reference gene primer amplification. Only in-frame clones appear in the TCRdb table, and some are missing; sequencing was by immunoSEQ multiplex PCR. V, J and clone size were drawn from that table, and D and trimming were deduced from the DNA. This sample carries over 20,000 clones, 82% of them seen once, and the ten largest clones take around 32%. The TCR comes from a human donor in a cohort sampled during active COVID-19. The sample consisted of peripheral blood.

DNA of the CDR3: TGTGCCAGTAGTGAAGGAGCGGGCCTGTGGAGCTCCTACAATGAGCAGTTCTTC. Its translation: CASSEGAGLWSSYNEQFF. J is TRBJ2-1 and V is TRBV19, with D tentatively TRBD2 (6 bases). Looked up from germline, CDR1 is LNHDA and CDR2 is SQIVND (reference sequence). This CDR3 is 18 amino acids long. Trimming took 5 bases from V and 0 from J, leaving 20 bases between them.